The 19 T cell receptor beta chains below all came from one sample that was sequenced in a study of blood T cell repertoires in COVID-19. Sequencing was performed with immunoSEQ multiplex PCR; in TCRdb, only in-frame clones are kept and a portion is missing. The sample shows 45,000 to 60,000 clones, 75% to 95% of them seen only once. Source material: peripheral blood. These receptors were taken from a man aged 50 to 60 with acute or convalescent COVID-19.

This clone was seen once. This chain uses TRBV30 with TRBJ2-3, with 7 bases lining up with TRBD2. The J segment lost 2 bases and the V segment lost 1 base, leaving 6 bases of the junction unmatched. CDR3 length equals 15 residues. The germline V gene encodes CDR1 GTSNPN and CDR2 SVGIG (reference sequence). The CDR3 reads CAWSERGLITDTQYF. CDR3 nucleotide sequence: TGTGCCTGGAGTGAAAGGGGACTAATCACAGATACGCAGTATTTT.

This clone was counted once. CDR3 DNA sequence: TGTGCCAGCAGCCCCCGGGGGGGAGCATCGGATACGCAGTATTTT. This sequence encodes CASSPRGGASDTQYF. The J gene is TRBJ2-3, the V gene TRBV11-2, with 8 bases matching TRBD2. Looked up from germline, CDR1 is SGHAT and CDR2 is FQNNGV. J lost 6 bases, V lost 5 bases, and 10 bases had no gene match. This CDR3 is built from 15 residues.

V usage is TRBV10-3 and J usage is TRBJ1-4; D is ambiguous. This CDR3 has 12 residues. CDR1 is ENHRY and CDR2 is SYGVKD in the germline V gene. Deletions cut 4 bases from V and 8 bases from J, with 8 bases between. CDR3 residues: CAISGQAEKLFF. CDR3 sequence (DNA): TGTGCCATCAGTGGGCAGGCGGAAAAACTGTTTTTT.

This clone has just one count. The chain is built from TRBV2 and TRBJ2-3; TRBD2 matches 8 bases. In germline, CDR1 is SNHLY, CDR2 FYNNEI. This CDR3 region has 15 residues. V was clipped by 4 bases and J by 3 bases; unmatched bases: 6. CDR3 sequence (DNA): TGTGCCAGCAGTGGGTTGGCTAGCGGGACAGATACGCAGTATTTT. The encoded protein is CASSGLASGTDTQYF.

This clone was counted a single time. This rearrangement joins TRBV5-1 to TRBJ2-2; 9 bases match TRBD2. CDR3 length: 17 amino acids. The germline gives CDR1 SGHRS, CDR2 YFSETQ. The V and J ends lost 0 bases and 4 bases, in that order; junction bases with no gene match: 7. The CDR3 DNA reads as TGCGCCAGCAGCTTGGCTGGCGGGGGGGCAATCACCGGGGAGCTGTTTTTT. Translated, it gives CASSLAGGGAITGELFF.

The chain links TRBV10-3 to TRBJ1-4; D unresolved. This CDR3 contains 15 residues. Germline V gives CDR1 ENHRY, CDR2 SYGVKD. V was cut by 1 base and J by 0 bases, with 6 bases left in between. CDR3 sequence reads: CAISEYLATNEKLFF. The CDR3 DNA is TGTGCCATCAGTGAGTACTTGGCAACTAATGAAAAACTGTTTTTT.

The chain has TRBV3-1 (or the pseudogene TRBV3-2) and TRBJ2-7; D is unresolved. V was trimmed by 0 bases and J by 7 bases, leaving 4 bases between them. The CDR3 runs to 11 residues. Germline V CDR1 and CDR2: LGHDT, YNNKEL (reference sequence). The CDR3 DNA follows: TGTGCCAGCAGCCAAGACTATGAGCAGTACTTC. This translates into CASSQDYEQYF.

This chain uses TRBV28 with TRBJ1-2; weak D call: TRBD1 (5 bases). V was cut by 4 bases and J by 4 bases, with 16 bases left in between. Germline V lookup: CDR1 MDHEN, CDR2 SYDVKM. The CDR3 is 15 residues long. The DNA for the CDR3 is TGTGCCAGCAGTTCCCCCCTTGTGGGGCCCTATGGCTACACCTTC. Encoded protein: CASSSPLVGPYGYTF.

This chain joins TRBV2 and TRBJ2-4, with D unclear. Germline assignment: CDR1 SNHLY and CDR2 FYNNEI. The V end was cut by 4 bases, the J end by 0 bases, with 4 bases between. The CDR3 runs to 13 residues. DNA of the CDR3: TGTGCCAGCAGTGTACTAGCCAAAAACATTCAGTACTTC. It specifies CASSVLAKNIQYF.

This clone was seen only once. The J gene is TRBJ2-3, the V gene TRBV24-1; 8 nucleotides match TRBD2. This CDR3 comprises 15 residues. The J segment lost 4 bases and the V segment lost 5 bases, leaving 7 bases of the junction unmatched. The V gene's germline CDR1 is KGHDR and CDR2 SFDVKD. The CDR3: CATSAGGGIADTQYF. DNA for the CDR3: TGTGCCACCAGTGCCGGGGGGGGCATCGCAGATACGCAGTATTTT.

This chain joins TRBV3-1 (or the pseudogene TRBV3-2) and TRBJ1-6; D unclear. Between the trimmed V and J ends, which lost 6 bases and 8 bases, there was a span of 14 bases. Per germline, CDR1 LGHDT and CDR2 YNNKEL (reference sequence). The CDR3 loop spans 14 amino acids. The CDR3 here is CASSNMDSDSPLHF. CDR3 nucleotide sequence: TGTGCCAGCAGTAACATGGACTCGGATTCACCCCTCCACTTT.

V usage is TRBV7-2 and J usage is TRBJ2-3; TRBD2 aligns across 9 bases. The CDR3 spans 17 residues. Trimming cost V 1 base and J 5 bases; bases outside gene matches: 10. The V gene's germline CDR1 is SGHTA and CDR2 FQGNSA. The CDR3 DNA reads as TGTGCCAGCAGCTTAGTGGTGGGGCGGGGGGGCAGAGATACGCAGTATTTT. Residues: CASSLVVGRGGRDTQYF.

This chain links TRBV27 with TRBJ2-1; possibly TRBD1 for D (6 bases). The CDR3 extends over 15 amino acids. Trimming cost V 4 bases and J 2 bases, with 12 bases left between them. Germline V gives CDR1 MNHEY, CDR2 SMNVEV (reference sequence). The CDR3 DNA reads TGTGCCAGCAGTTCCGACAGGTTCCCCTACAATGAGCAGTTCTTC. Translated, it gives CASSSDRFPYNEQFF.

This clone came up a few times. V is TRBV5-1 and J is TRBJ2-3; 14 bases fit TRBD2. The CDR3 consists of 16 residues. The V and J ends lost 4 bases and 5 bases, in that order; junction bases with no gene match: 6. The V gene's germline CDR1 is SGHRS and CDR2 YFSETQ. The CDR3 DNA reads as TGCGCCAGCAGCCGAGGGACTAGCGGGGGAGGAGATACGCAGTATTTT. It is translated as CASSRGTSGGGDTQYF.

The chain links TRBV28 to TRBJ1-5; possible D gene TRBD1, 5 bases. Germline V gives CDR1 MDHEN, CDR2 SYDVKM. The CDR3 totals 14 residues. Trimming cost V 2 bases and J 5 bases, with 10 bases left between them. The CDR3 protein is CASSLGGGYQPQHF. The CDR3 region has the DNA TGTGCCAGCAGTTTAGGTGGGGGGTATCAGCCCCAGCATTTT.

The chain employs TRBV12-3 or TRBV12-4 and TRBJ1-1; no clear D. The CDR3 sequence is 12 residues long. The V gene lost 10 bases and the J gene lost 10 bases, with 19 bases spanning the gap. CDR3 sequence: CATQLGPSVAFF. CDR3 coding DNA: TGTGCCACGCAACTGGGCCCCTCGGTAGCTTTCTTT.

The rearrangement links TRBV11-2 to TRBJ2-3; 9 nucleotides match TRBD1. With 1 base clipped from V and 1 base from J, the junction kept 0 bases outside the gene matches. Germline loops: CDR1 SGHAT, CDR2 FQNNGV. CDR3 length: 15 amino acids. CDR3 amino acids: CASSLGDRGTDTQYF. The CDR3, as DNA: TGTGCCAGCAGCTTAGGGGACAGGGGCACAGATACGCAGTATTTT.

The chain recombines TRBV4-1 with TRBJ2-1, with D possibly being TRBD1 (6 bases). V was trimmed by 3 bases and J by 0 bases, leaving 12 bases between them. This CDR3 region has 16 residues. Germline V gene data show CDR1 as MGHRA and CDR2 as YSYEKL. The CDR3 DNA reads TGCGCCAGCAGCCAGGGGACACCACCCTCCTACAATGAGCAGTTCTTC. Translating gives CASSQGTPPSYNEQFF.

CDR3 region: CASSEGWTGNYEQYF. The CDR3 DNA reads as TGTGCCAGCAGTGAAGGTTGGACAGGTAACTACGAGCAGTACTTC. This chain links TRBV2 with TRBJ2-7, with 7 bases lining up with TRBD1. Germline V lookup: CDR1 SNHLY, CDR2 FYNNEI. V lost 1 base and J lost 3; bases outside the gene matches: 6. The CDR3 has 15 residues.